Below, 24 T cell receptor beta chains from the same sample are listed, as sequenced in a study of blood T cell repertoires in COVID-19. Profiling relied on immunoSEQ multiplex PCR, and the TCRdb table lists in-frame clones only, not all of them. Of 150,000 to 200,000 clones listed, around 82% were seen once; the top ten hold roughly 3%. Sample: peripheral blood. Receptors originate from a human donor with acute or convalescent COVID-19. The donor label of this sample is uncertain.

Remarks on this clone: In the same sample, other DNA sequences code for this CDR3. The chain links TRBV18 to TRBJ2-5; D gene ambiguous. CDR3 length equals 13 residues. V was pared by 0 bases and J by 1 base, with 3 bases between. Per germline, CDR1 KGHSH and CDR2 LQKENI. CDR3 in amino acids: CASSPPSQETQYF. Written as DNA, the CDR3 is TGTGCCAGCTCACCACCCTCCCAAGAGACCCAGTACTTC.

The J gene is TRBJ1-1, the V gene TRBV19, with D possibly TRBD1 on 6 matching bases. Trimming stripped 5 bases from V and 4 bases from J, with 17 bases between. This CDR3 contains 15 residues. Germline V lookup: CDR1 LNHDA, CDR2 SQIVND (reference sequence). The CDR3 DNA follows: TGTGCCAGTAGTCCCGGGGTCAGGGGAGCCACTGAAGCTTTCTTT. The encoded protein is CASSPGVRGATEAFF. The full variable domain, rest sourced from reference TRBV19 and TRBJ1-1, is DGGITQSPKYLFRKEGQNVTLSCEQNLNHDAMYWYRQDPGQGLRLIYYSQIVNDFQKGDIAEGYSVSREKKESFPLTVTSAQKNPTAFYLCASSPGVRGATEAFFGQGTRLTVV.

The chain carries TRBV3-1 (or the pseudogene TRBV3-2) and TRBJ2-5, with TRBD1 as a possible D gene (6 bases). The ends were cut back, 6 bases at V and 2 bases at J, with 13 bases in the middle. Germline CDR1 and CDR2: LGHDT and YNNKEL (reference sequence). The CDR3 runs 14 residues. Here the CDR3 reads CASSHPRGQETQYF. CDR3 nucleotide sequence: TGTGCCAGCAGTCATCCTAGGGGGCAAGAGACCCAGTACTTC.

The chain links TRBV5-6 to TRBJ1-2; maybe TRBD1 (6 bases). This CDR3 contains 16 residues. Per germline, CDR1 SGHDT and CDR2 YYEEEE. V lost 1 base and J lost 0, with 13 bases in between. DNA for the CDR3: TGTGCCAGCAGCTTGCTTAGGGACATATCTAACTATGGCTACACCTTC. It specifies CASSLLRDISNYGYTF.

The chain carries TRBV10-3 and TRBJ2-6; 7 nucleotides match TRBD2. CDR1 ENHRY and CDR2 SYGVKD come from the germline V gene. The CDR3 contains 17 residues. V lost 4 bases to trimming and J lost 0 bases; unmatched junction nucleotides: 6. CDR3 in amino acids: CAISGGGSDSGANVLTF. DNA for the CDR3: TGTGCCATCAGTGGGGGCGGGAGTGACTCTGGGGCCAACGTCCTGACTTTC.

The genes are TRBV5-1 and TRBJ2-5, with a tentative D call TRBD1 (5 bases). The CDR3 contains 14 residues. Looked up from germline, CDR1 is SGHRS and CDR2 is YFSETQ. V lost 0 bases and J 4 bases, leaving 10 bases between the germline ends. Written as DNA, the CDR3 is TGCGCCAGCAGCTTGGGACAGAGTCCAGAGACCCAGTACTTC. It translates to CASSLGQSPETQYF.

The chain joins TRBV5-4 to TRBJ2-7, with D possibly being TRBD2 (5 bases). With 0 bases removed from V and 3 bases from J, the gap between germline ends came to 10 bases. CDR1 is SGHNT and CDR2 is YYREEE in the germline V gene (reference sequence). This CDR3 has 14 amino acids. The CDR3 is CASSLGTAIYEQYF. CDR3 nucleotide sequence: TGTGCCAGCAGCTTGGGGACTGCGATCTACGAGCAGTACTTC.

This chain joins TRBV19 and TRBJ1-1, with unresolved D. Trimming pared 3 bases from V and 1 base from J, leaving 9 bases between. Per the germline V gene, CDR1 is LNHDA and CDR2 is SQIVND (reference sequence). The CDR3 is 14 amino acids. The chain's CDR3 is CASSIGRKNTEAFF. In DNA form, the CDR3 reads TGTGCCAGTAGTATCGGCAGGAAGAACACTGAAGCTTTCTTT.

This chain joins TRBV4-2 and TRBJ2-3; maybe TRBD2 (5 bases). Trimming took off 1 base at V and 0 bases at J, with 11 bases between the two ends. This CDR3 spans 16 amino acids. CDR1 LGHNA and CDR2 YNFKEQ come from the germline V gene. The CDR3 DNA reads TGTGCCAGCAGCCAAGGACTACAGACCAGCACAGATACGCAGTATTTT. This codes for CASSQGLQTSTDTQYF.

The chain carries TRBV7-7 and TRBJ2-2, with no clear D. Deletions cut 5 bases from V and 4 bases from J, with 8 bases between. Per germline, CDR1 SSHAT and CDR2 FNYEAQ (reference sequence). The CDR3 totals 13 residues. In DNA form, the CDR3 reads TGTGCCAGCAGCACTATAAGCACCGGGGAGCTGTTTTTT. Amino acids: CASSTISTGELFF.

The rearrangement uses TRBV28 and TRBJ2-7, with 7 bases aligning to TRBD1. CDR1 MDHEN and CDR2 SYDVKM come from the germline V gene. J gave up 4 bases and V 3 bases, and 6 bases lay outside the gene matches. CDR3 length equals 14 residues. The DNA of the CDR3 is TGTGCCAGCAGTTTTCGACAGGGTAGGTACGAGCAGTACTTC. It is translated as CASSFRQGRYEQYF.

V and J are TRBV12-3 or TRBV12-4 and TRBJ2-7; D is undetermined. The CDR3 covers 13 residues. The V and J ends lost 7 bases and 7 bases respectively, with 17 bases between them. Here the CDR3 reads CASTLGSLREQYF. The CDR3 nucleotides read TGTGCCAGCACCCTGGGCAGTCTAAGAGAGCAGTACTTC.

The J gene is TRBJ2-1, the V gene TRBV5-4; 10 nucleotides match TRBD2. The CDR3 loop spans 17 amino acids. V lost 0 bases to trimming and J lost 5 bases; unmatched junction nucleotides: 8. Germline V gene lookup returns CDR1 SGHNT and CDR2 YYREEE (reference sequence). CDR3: CASSLAGAGGRNNEQFF. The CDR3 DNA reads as TGTGCCAGCAGCTTGGCGGGAGCGGGGGGGCGTAACAATGAGCAGTTCTTC.

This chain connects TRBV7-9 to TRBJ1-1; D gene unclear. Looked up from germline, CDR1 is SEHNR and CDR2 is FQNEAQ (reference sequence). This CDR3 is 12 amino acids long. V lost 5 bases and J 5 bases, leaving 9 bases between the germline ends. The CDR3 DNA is TGTGCCAGCAGCCGTTCGCAGACTGAAGCTTTCTTT. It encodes CASSRSQTEAFF.

The CDR3 DNA is TGTGCCAGTAGCCCCAAGTGGATCGGGGAGACCCAGTACTTC. Amino acid sequence: CASSPKWIGETQYF. J is TRBJ2-5 and V is TRBV19; D is undetermined. Deletions cut 6 bases from V and 5 bases from J, with 16 bases between. Germline V gene lookup returns CDR1 LNHDA and CDR2 SQIVND (reference sequence). The CDR3 contains 14 residues. Supplemented by reference TRBV19 and TRBJ2-5, the full variable domain reads DGGITQSPKYLFRKEGQNVTLSCEQNLNHDAMYWYRQDPGQGLRLIYYSQIVNDFQKGDIAEGYSVSREKKESFPLTVTSAQKNPTAFYLCASSPKWIGETQYFGPGTRLLVL.

CDR3 sequence (DNA): TGTGCCAGCAGTTTTCCTGGGGGGGGATATGGCTACACCTTC. Translation gives CASSFPGGGYGYTF. This chain joins TRBV28 and TRBJ1-2, with a tentative D call TRBD1 (5 bases). Trimming stripped 3 bases from V and 5 bases from J, with 13 bases between. The length of the CDR3 is 14 residues. Germline assignment: CDR1 MDHEN and CDR2 SYDVKM.

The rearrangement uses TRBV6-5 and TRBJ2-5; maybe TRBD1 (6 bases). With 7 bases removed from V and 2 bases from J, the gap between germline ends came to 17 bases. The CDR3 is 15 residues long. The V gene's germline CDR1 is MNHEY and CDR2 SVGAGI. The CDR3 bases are TGTGCCAGCAAGGGTCGTGTCAGGGGTCAAGAGACCCAGTACTTC. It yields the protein CASKGRVRGQETQYF.

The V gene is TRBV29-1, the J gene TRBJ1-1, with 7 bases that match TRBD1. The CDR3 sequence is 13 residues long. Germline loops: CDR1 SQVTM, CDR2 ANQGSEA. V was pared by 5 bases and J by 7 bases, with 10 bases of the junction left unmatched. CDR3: CSVTRTGEGEAFF. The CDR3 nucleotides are TGCAGCGTTACCCGTACAGGGGAAGGTGAAGCTTTCTTT.

The DNA of the CDR3 is TGCGCCACTTCGGAGGCGGGTCGCGATGAGCAGTTCTTC. Its protein is CATSEAGRDEQFF. The V gene is TRBV10-1, the J gene TRBJ2-1; possible D gene TRBD2, 5 bases. Germline CDR1 WNHNN, CDR2 SYGVQD (reference sequence). Trimming took off 10 bases at V and 8 bases at J, with 18 bases between the two ends. The CDR3 spans 13 residues.

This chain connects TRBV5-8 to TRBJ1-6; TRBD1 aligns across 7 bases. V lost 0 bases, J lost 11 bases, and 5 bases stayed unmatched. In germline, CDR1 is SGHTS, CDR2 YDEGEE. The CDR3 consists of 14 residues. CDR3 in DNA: TGTGCCAGCAGCTTGGAACAGGGGCGCACACCCCTCCACTTT. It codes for CASSLEQGRTPLHF.

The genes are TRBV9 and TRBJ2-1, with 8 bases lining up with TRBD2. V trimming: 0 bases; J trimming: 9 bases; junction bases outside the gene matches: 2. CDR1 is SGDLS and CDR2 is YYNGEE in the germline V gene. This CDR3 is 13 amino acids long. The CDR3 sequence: CASSVASGREQFF. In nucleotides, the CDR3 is TGTGCCAGCAGCGTAGCTAGCGGGCGTGAGCAGTTCTTC.

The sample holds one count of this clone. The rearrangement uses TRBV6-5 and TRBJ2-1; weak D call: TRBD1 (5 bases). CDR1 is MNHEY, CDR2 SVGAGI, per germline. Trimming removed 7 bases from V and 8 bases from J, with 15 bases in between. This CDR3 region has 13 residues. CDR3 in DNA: TGTGCCAGCACCTCGCATCAGGGCTATGAGCAGTTCTTC. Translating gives CASTSHQGYEQFF.

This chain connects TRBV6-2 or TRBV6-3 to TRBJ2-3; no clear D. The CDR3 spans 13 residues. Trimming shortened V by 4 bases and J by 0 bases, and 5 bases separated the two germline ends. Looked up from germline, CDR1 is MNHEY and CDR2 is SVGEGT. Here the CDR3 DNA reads TGTGCCAGCAGTTCCCTAAGCACAGATACGCAGTATTTT. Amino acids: CASSSLSTDTQYF.

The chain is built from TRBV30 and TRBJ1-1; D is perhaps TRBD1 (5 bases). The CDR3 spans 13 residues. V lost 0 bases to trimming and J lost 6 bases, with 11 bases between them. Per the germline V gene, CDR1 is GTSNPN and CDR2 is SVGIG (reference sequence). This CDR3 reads CAWSVQDNAEAFF. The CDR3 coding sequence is TGTGCCTGGAGTGTACAGGATAATGCTGAAGCTTTCTTT.